This T cell receptor (beta chain) is from a study of CD8+ T cells in alopecia areata. Study overall: Among treated patients, oral tofacitinib was administered at 5 to 10 mg twice daily.

With respect to this clone: Its antigen is undetermined.

Study conclusions and caveats: Lesional tissue from the scalp (especially in alopecia totalis/universalis) showed higher clonality than normal scalp. Expanded CD8+ clones among the top 100, as well as scalp clonality, were significantly decreased by tofacitinib.

The CDR3 loop spans 18 amino acids. V shed 3 bases, J shed 7 bases, and the junction held 17 bases outside the gene matches. CDR1 is SNHLY and CDR2 is FYNNEI in the germline V gene. The sequencing template was cDNA reverse transcribed from extracted RNA. Generated by immunoSEQ multiplex PCR, the TCRdb table keeps only in-frame clones and is missing some. The repertoire holds 35,000 to 50,000 clones, with 55% to 75% as singletons. Treatment: oral pan-JAK inhibitor, 5-10 mg twice daily. This chain connects TRBV2 to TRBJ2-7, with 11 bases identical to TRBD1. The origin of this receptor is a human donor with alopecia areata. The sequences come from CD8+ T cells sorted from blood, collected at week 4, from a patient treated with tofacitinib. CDR3 in DNA: TGTGCCAGCAGTGAGAGGACAGGGGGCTTAGCTGTAGCTTGGGAGCAGTACTTC. This gives the protein CASSERTGGLAVAWEQYF.